This T cell receptor (beta chain) comes out of a study of T cell repertoires in cytomegalovirus infection. About the study: An indication of both CMV infection and matching HLA type came from public TCR beta signatures. Study outcomes and limitations: Frequencies of public TCR beta families were cumulated, and this identified carriers of CMV plus the relevant HLA.

Germline CDR1 and CDR2: SGHTA and FQGNSA. This CDR3 has 14 amino acids. The germline V and J ends were trimmed by 1 base and 6 bases, with 10 bases remaining between them. TCRdb recomputed calls from the reads with MiXCR, one row per CDR3 protein. Altogether 300,000 to 400,000 distinct CDR3 sequences are present, about a sixth being singletons, with the ten largest covering 8.7%. This clonotype was seen at least ten times. Its antigen is unknown. This clonotype originated in a human donor in good health (CMV status not recorded). Some clones in this sample may be carry-over from other donors' samples. The sequencing sample was made of PBMCs. The genes are TRBV7-2 and TRBJ2-1; a possible D gene is TRBD2 (6 bases). The CDR3, as DNA: TGTGCCAGCAGCTTAGTCGGGGGACTCAATGAGCAGTTCTTC. Translated: CASSLVGGLNEQFF.